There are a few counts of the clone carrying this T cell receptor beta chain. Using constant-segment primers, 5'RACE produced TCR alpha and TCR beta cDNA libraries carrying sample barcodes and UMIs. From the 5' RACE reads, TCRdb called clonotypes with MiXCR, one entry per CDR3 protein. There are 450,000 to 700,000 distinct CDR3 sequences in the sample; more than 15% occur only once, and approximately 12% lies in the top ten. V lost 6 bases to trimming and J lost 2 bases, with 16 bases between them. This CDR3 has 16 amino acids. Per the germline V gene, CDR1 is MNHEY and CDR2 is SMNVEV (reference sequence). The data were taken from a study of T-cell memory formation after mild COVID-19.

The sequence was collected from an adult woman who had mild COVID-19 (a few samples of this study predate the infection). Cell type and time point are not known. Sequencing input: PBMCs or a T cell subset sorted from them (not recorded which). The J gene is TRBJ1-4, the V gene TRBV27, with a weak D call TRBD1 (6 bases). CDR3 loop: CASRGWGAGTNEKLFF. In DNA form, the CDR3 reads TGTGCCAGCAGGGGCTGGGGGGCCGGGACTAATGAAAAACTGTTTTTT.